Described below is a single T cell receptor (beta chain) sequence and its context. Its antigen remains unidentified. The sample holds no much larger clone one base away, and base qualities are not on file. The immunoSEQ Assay, a bias-controlled multiplex PCR, was used to amplify TCRbeta CDR3 regions from genomic DNA. Per the source publication's procedure: Nucleated cell counts per sample were estimated from amplification of reference gene primers within the assay. To quantify the absolute abundance of each unique TCRbeta CDR3 rearrangement, sequence reads were collapsed and filtered. For each sample, productive Simpson clonality was calculated by taking the square root of Simpson's diversity index across productive rearrangements. As stored in TCRdb, this immuneACCESS dataset retains in-frame rearrangements with V and J assigned. A fraction of the clones does not appear; measured against another copy, unresolved V genes explain less than half of the discrepancy, and the remainder lacks a known reason. Clonal size and the V and J genes are those of that table, whereas D and trimming came from the DNA. The sample table lists fewer than 45,000 clones, around 80% of them with a count of one. Less than 40% of the sample belongs to the ten largest clones.

Taken from the germline V gene (reference sequence), the CDR1 and CDR2 loops are MNHNY and SVGAGI. V drops 7 bases and J drops 1 base, leaving 14 bases in between. The CDR3 covers 15 residues, taking in both the cysteine and the phenylalanine. Just CDR3 DNA is preserved here, 45 bases in frame from base 1. The record originates from a study of blood T cell repertoires in COVID-19 (TCRdb year 2020). Regarding the study in general: Samples from collaborators originated in the United States, Italy and Spain and spanned both the acute and convalescent phases of COVID-19. The repertoires were made available in a free public database intended to serve as a resource for research on the immune response to SARS-CoV-2. A de-identified subject ID, COVID-19 status, age in years and sex were almost always included in the sample metadata. Where available, HLA class I and class II types were obtained from metadata supplied by the sample provider rather than from assay-based typing. Subjects who had been exposed to COVID-19, were actively infected with it, or had recovered from it provided the deeply sampled blood TCRbeta repertoires that made up the dataset. The samples were drawn from two sources: the first 160 participants of the ongoing ImmuneRACE study, and over 950 subjects contributed by 6 global collaborators. The material from the prospective study consisted of cDNA or gDNA derived from T cells, B-cell-depleted T cells, or PBMCs.

Whole blood was collected in K2EDTA tubes by collaborating institutions according to the institutions' own protocols. Collaborator samples were shipped for TCRbeta analysis as frozen whole blood, isolated PBMCs, or DNA extracted from either sample type. The investigation overall reported the following: The quantity of clinical and demographic metadata differed by source and by participant and was supplied without curation.

Sequenced material: peripheral blood. This sequence was found in a man aged 35 to 55 with active or convalescent COVID-19. The V and J segments used are TRBV6-6 and TRBJ1-5; a weak D assignment points to TRBD1 (6 bases agree). CDR3 protein: CASTNNGGSNQPQHF. The nucleotides read TGTGCCAGCACCAATAATGGGGGCAGCAATCAGCCCCAGCATTTT.